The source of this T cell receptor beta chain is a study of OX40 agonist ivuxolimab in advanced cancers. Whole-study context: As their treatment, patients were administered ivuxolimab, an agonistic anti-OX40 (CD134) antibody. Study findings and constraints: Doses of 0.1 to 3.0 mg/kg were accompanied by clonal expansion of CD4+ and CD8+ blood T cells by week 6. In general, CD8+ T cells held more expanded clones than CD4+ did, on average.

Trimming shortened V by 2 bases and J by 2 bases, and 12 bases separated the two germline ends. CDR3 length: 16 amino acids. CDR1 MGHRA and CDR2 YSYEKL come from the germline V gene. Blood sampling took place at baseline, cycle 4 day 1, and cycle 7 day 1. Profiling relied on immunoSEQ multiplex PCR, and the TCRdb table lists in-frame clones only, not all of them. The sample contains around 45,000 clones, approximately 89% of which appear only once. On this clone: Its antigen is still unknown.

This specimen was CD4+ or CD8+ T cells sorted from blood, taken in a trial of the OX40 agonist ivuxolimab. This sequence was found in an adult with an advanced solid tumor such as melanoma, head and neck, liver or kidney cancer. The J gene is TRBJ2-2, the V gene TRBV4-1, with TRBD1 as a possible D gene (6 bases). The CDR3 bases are TGCGCCAGCAGCCAAACAGGGAGAGGCAACACCGGGGAGCTGTTTTTT. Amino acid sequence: CASSQTGRGNTGELFF.